This entry lists 25 T cell receptor beta chains sequenced from one sample in a study of Graves' ophthalmopathy and Graves' hyperthyroidism. RNA transcripts were the source from which TCR beta CDR3 regions were amplified. An opening RT-PCR round employed HTBI primers and preceded a second-round multiplex PCR. TCRdb used MiXCR to reprocess the multiplex PCR reads, holding one entry per CDR3 protein. This sample has roughly 610,000 distinct CDR3 sequences, with roughly 20% found just once. Sequencing was done on a sample of peripheral blood. All receptors derive from a woman aged 18-29 years with stable Graves' hyperthyroidism. Some clones in this sample may be carry-over from other donors' samples.

This clonotype has just a few counts. The gene calls are TRBV12-3 or TRBV12-4 and TRBJ1-6; 9 bases are a match to TRBD1. The length of the CDR3 is 14 residues. The J segment lost 9 bases and the V segment lost 5 bases, leaving 5 bases of the junction unmatched. Here the CDR3 reads CASSPTGGSSPLHF. The CDR3 region has the DNA TGTGCCAGCAGTCCAACAGGGGGCAGTTCACCCCTCCACTTT.

The table lists this clonotype with many counts. This chain joins TRBV6-1 and TRBJ2-7; no definite D call. The CDR3 spans 12 residues. V was cut by 9 bases and J by 0 bases, with 9 bases left in between. CDR1 and CDR2 (germline): MNHNS, SASEGT. CDR3 amino acids: CASPSDSYEQYF. The CDR3 DNA is TGTGCCAGTCCCTCAGACTCCTACGAGCAGTACTTC.

The V gene is TRBV5-1, the J gene TRBJ1-2; 8 bases are a match to TRBD1. Germline CDR1 SGHRS, CDR2 YFSETQ. This CDR3 contains 14 residues. The trim removed 0 bases at V and 7 bases at J, leaving 5 bases unmatched. The chain's CDR3 is CASSLDQGALGYTF. For the CDR3, the DNA is TGCGCCAGCAGCTTGGACCAGGGGGCACTTGGCTACACCTTC.

This clonotype has a count of ten or more. This rearrangement joins TRBV7-2 to TRBJ2-7, with D unclear. The CDR3 extends over 14 amino acids. Germline V lookup: CDR1 SGHTA, CDR2 FQGNSA. V lost 5 bases and J 3 bases, leaving 14 bases between the germline ends. As DNA, the CDR3 is TGTGCCAGCAGCGATCGCGGCAGAGACTACGAGCAGTACTTC. Encoded protein: CASSDRGRDYEQYF.

CDR3 in DNA: TGTGCCAGCAGTTTACGTTTAGTATCTAACTATGGCTACACCTTC. This sequence encodes CASSLRLVSNYGYTF. V gene TRBV28 combines with J gene TRBJ1-2; D gene uncertain. The CDR3 covers 15 residues. CDR1 and CDR2 from the germline V gene are MDHEN and SYDVKM. Trimming shortened V by 2 bases and J by 0 bases, and 10 bases separated the two germline ends.

This clonotype occurred many times. The chain is built from TRBV6-5 and TRBJ2-7, with a weak D call TRBD1 (6 bases). The V and J ends lost 8 bases and 2 bases respectively, with 16 bases between them. Germline V gene data show CDR1 as MNHEY and CDR2 as SVGAGI. This CDR3 has 14 amino acids. The CDR3, as DNA: TGTGCCAGCGGGGACACCCCTCCTCCCTACGAGCAGTACTTC. Amino acid sequence: CASGDTPPPYEQYF.

Many counts were recorded for this clonotype. The gene calls are TRBV20-1 and TRBJ2-5; possibly TRBD1 for D (5 bases). CDR3 length equals 14 residues. Germline values: CDR1 DFQATT, CDR2 SNEGSKA (reference sequence). V shed 3 bases and J shed 3 bases, with 14 bases lying between them. Here the CDR3 DNA reads TGCAGTGCTAGTATTCCAGGGTTGGAAGAGACCCAGTACTTC. Its protein product is CSASIPGLEETQYF.

This clonotype was found many times. The chain uses TRBV7-6 and TRBJ2-5; a weak D match, TRBD2 (6 bases). CDR1 SGHVS and CDR2 FNYEAQ come from the germline V gene. The CDR3 covers 13 residues. Trimming removed 7 bases at V and 4 bases at J, with 13 bases between. In DNA form, the CDR3 reads TGTGCCAGCACCCCTGGGGGGAGAGAGACCCAGTACTTC. Residues: CASTPGGRETQYF.

Only a few counts were recorded for this clonotype. CDR3 in amino acids: CASSQPSFGLQETQYF. The CDR3 DNA sequence: TGTGCCAGCAGCCAACCGAGTTTCGGTCTCCAAGAGACCCAGTACTTC. The V call is TRBV4-2, the J call TRBJ2-5; D is unresolved. This CDR3 region has 16 residues. V dropped 2 bases and J dropped 1 base, with 14 bases sitting between them. Germline CDR1 is LGHNA and CDR2 is YNFKEQ.

V usage is TRBV27 and J usage is TRBJ1-1; TRBD1 is a possible D gene (5 bases). This CDR3 is 16 amino acids long. Trimming shortened V by 7 bases and J by 2 bases, and 20 bases separated the two germline ends. Per germline, CDR1 MNHEY and CDR2 SMNVEV (reference sequence). The CDR3 reads CASKQDEFYPNTEAFF. CDR3 bases: TGTGCCAGCAAACAGGATGAATTCTACCCAAACACTGAAGCTTTCTTT.

This chain uses TRBV3-1 with TRBJ2-5; D gene unclear. Between the trimmed V and J ends, which lost 1 base and 5 bases, there was a span of 11 bases. CDR3 length: 14 amino acids. Germline CDR1 is LGHDT and CDR2 is YNNKEL (reference sequence). The CDR3 sequence: CASSQGTARETQYF. The DNA for the CDR3 is TGTGCCAGCAGCCAAGGGACCGCCCGGGAGACCCAGTACTTC.

This clonotype was found many times. The chain uses TRBV15 and TRBJ2-4; no definite D call. The CDR3 consists of 15 residues. Germline V CDR1 and CDR2: LNHNV, YYDKDF (reference sequence). The V end was cut by 7 bases, the J end by 0 bases, with 13 bases between. CDR3 loop: CATMIGLLAKNIQYF. The CDR3 region has the DNA TGTGCCACCATGATAGGTCTACTAGCCAAAAACATTCAGTACTTC.

Ten or more counts support this clonotype. This rearrangement joins TRBV7-2 to TRBJ1-2; no clear D. The CDR3 has 15 residues. CDR1 SGHTA and CDR2 FQGNSA come from the germline V gene. The V and J ends lost 6 bases and 7 bases respectively, with 21 bases between them. The CDR3 sequence is CASSPDGSNSRGYTF. CDR3 coding DNA: TGTGCCAGCAGTCCCGATGGGAGCAATAGTCGTGGCTACACCTTC.

This clonotype was seen repeatedly, ten times or more. The V gene is TRBV7-9, the J gene TRBJ2-2; D gene ambiguous. The CDR3 has 15 amino acids. V dropped 1 base and J dropped 1 base, with 7 bases sitting between them. Germline V lookup: CDR1 SEHNR, CDR2 FQNEAQ (reference sequence). CDR3 nucleotides: TGTGCCAGCAGCTTAGTCAGACAGAACACCGGGGAGCTGTTTTTT. It translates to CASSLVRQNTGELFF.

V gene TRBV3-1 combines with J gene TRBJ1-5; D may be TRBD1 (5 bases). The germline V gene has CDR1 LGHDT and CDR2 YNNKEL (reference sequence). The CDR3 sequence is 13 residues long. CDR3 coding DNA: TGTATCAGCAGCCAGGGTGGGGTTCAGCCCCAGCATTTT. Encoded protein: CISSQGGVQPQHF.

This clonotype has a count of ten or more. V and J are TRBV20-1 and TRBJ2-7; TRBD1 is a possible D gene (5 bases). The germline V gene has CDR1 DFQATT and CDR2 SNEGSKA (reference sequence). CDR3 size: 12 residues. V was shortened by 6 bases and J by 6 bases, with 15 bases between the two germline ends. The CDR3 coding sequence is TGCAGTGCGCCGAACCAGGGTCCCGAGCAGTACTTC. Translated, it gives CSAPNQGPEQYF.

This clonotype came up many times. The rearrangement joins TRBV20-1 to TRBJ1-1, with D hard to call. There are 13 residues in the CDR3. The V gene lost 2 bases and the J gene lost 0 bases, with 7 bases spanning the gap. CDR1 is DFQATT and CDR2 is SNEGSKA in the germline V gene (reference sequence). This CDR3 is CSARRGLNTEAFF. CDR3 sequence (DNA): TGCAGTGCTAGAAGAGGGCTGAACACTGAAGCTTTCTTT.

The chain employs TRBV6-2 or TRBV6-3 and TRBJ2-7; D possibly corresponds to TRBD1 (6 bases). Germline CDR1 is MNHEY and CDR2 is SVGEGT. V gave up 0 bases and J gave up 3 bases, with 15 bases separating them. The CDR3 is 16 residues long. The CDR3 spells CASSYSFPGQGYEQYF. The CDR3, as DNA: TGTGCCAGCAGTTACTCGTTTCCGGGACAAGGCTACGAGCAGTACTTC.

In this sample, this clonotype turned up many times. The chain uses TRBV7-2 and TRBJ2-5, with 7 positions matching TRBD1. Unmatched junction bases numbered 8, after V lost 2 bases and J lost 5 bases. The V gene's germline CDR1 is SGHTA and CDR2 FQGNSA. This CDR3 spans 15 amino acids. The CDR3 region has the DNA TGTGCCAGCAGCTTAATGCCGGGACAGCAGGAGACCCAGTACTTC. This sequence encodes CASSLMPGQQETQYF.

This clonotype was observed many times. J is TRBJ1-5 and V is TRBV27; 9 positions agree with TRBD1. V was pared by 6 bases and J by 6 bases, with 9 bases of the junction left unmatched. The CDR3 is 15 amino acids. Per the germline V gene, CDR1 is MNHEY and CDR2 is SMNVEV (reference sequence). The CDR3 loop reads CASSLDRGASQPQHF. In DNA, the CDR3 is TGTGCCAGCAGCCTTGACAGGGGGGCGAGTCAGCCCCAGCATTTT.

This clonotype appeared many times. This sequence joins TRBV20-1 and TRBJ1-2, with a tentative D call TRBD1 (5 bases). Deletions cut 5 bases from V and 0 bases from J, with 10 bases between. This CDR3 spans 13 amino acids. Germline V gene sequence: CDR1 DFQATT, CDR2 SNEGSKA (reference sequence). CDR3 residues: CSAGQGANYGYTF. Written as DNA, the CDR3 is TGCAGTGCTGGGCAGGGCGCTAACTATGGCTACACCTTC.

This clonotype has a count of ten or more. V is TRBV12-3 or TRBV12-4 and J is TRBJ2-2; TRBD1 matches at 8 bases. The CDR3 contains 15 residues. The J segment lost 6 bases and the V segment lost 7 bases, leaving 10 bases of the junction unmatched. Written as DNA, the CDR3 is TGTGCCAGCAAACCGGGACAGGTAGAATCCGGGGAGCTGTTTTTT. Amino acids: CASKPGQVESGELFF.

This clonotype has ten or more counts. V is TRBV6-1 and J is TRBJ2-4; D unclear. The V and J ends lost 6 bases and 5 bases respectively, with 8 bases between them. CDR1 MNHNS and CDR2 SASEGT come from the germline V gene. The CDR3 is 12 amino acids. CDR3 region: CASRPTQNIQYF. CDR3 sequence (DNA): TGTGCCAGCAGACCGACTCAAAACATTCAGTACTTC.

This chain uses TRBV6-1 with TRBJ1-2; D remains unclear. This CDR3 has 11 residues. Germline CDR1 and CDR2: MNHNS and SASEGT. V lost 1 base and J lost 10, with 7 bases in between. CDR3 in DNA: TGTGCCAGCAGTGAAGGCGGAGACTACACCTTC. Residues: CASSEGGDYTF.

The chain recombines TRBV24-1 with TRBJ2-5; D may be TRBD1 (5 bases). CDR1 KGHDR and CDR2 SFDVKD come from the germline V gene. Trimming took 6 bases from V and 2 from J, leaving 12 bases between them. The CDR3 is 14 residues long. The CDR3 loop is CATSPGSTQETQYF. CDR3 sequence (DNA): TGTGCCACCAGTCCAGGGTCCACGCAAGAGACCCAGTACTTC.